This TCR beta chain was observed in a study of blood T cell repertoires in COVID-19. The V and J ends lost 4 bases and 3 bases, in that order; junction bases with no gene match: 4. The CDR3 sequence is 15 residues long. Germline CDR1 and CDR2: KGHDR and SFDVKD. Libraries were prepared by immunoSEQ multiplex PCR; TCRdb keeps only in-frame clonotypes and omits some of them. The sample consists of some 290,000 clones, 75% to 90% of them appearing once. This TCR came from a man in his 60s who had recovered from COVID-19. Sequenced material: peripheral blood. V is TRBV24-1 and J is TRBJ2-7; TRBD1 matches 11 bases. CDR3 coding DNA: TGTGCCACCAGTGACGCCGGGACAGGGGGCTACGAGCAGTACTTC. It is translated as CATSDAGTGGYEQYF.